This paragraph covers one T cell receptor beta chain sequence. No cognate antigen has been identified for it. A junction end diverges from the germline sequence, so it may reflect a read error. The CDR3, from cysteine to phenylalanine, totals 12 residues. CDR3 DNA only is kept here, 36 bases in frame from base 1. Reading the germline V gene gives CDR1 SGHTS and CDR2 YDEGEE. This record comes from a study of T cell responses to AZD1222 COVID-19 vaccine (dated by TCRdb to the early 2020s). At the level of the whole study: A total of roughly 240 trial participants underwent TCR sequencing, of whom nearly 210 received two doses of AZD1222 and around 26 received two doses of the MenACWY control vaccine. Trial participants were enrolled by age into 18-55, 56-69 and 70-plus year subgroups, with roughly 160, 29 and 62 TCR-sequenced participants respectively.

The study at large found these results: Because no day 14 peak-response samples were available, repertoires were characterized only after the peak T cell response. Reportedly, close to half of the unique spike-specific TCRs recognized epitopes lying outside the regions that are mutated in the B.1.351 and B.1.1.7 variants. Participants were mostly white British, with more females than males. The authors suggested clonal diversity may have been underestimated. Conclusions about previously exposed vaccinees were limited because only six AZD1222 recipients were SARS-CoV-2 seropositive at baseline. CD4 TCRs associated with the vaccine covered the entire spike protein, and the dominant responses were in regions 160-218 and 743-854. A significant rise in spike-specific TCR breadth and depth was observed after two AZD1222 doses relative to day 0 and relative to MenACWY recipients. In the small 56-69-year group, the increase in depth fell short of significance, most likely because of low power.

The CDR3 regions of human TCRbeta chains were analyzed by immunosequencing. The original pipeline was this. TCRs in the repertoires were matched against a reference library of SARS-CoV-2-specific TCRs that had been generated with the MIRA antigen-specificity platform. Breadth was defined as the fraction of unique TCRs that were SARS-CoV-2-associated, and depth was defined as the fraction of total T cells that were SARS-CoV-2-associated. Using the MIRA data, each spike-specific TCR was mapped to the spike region that the TCR reacts to and placed in a CD4 or CD8 class. Log10-transformed breadth and depth values were compared by one-way ANOVA with Sidak's multiple comparisons tests. TCRdb obtained this table from immuneACCESS and retained in-frame rearrangements with V and J assigned. These tables miss some clones; where compared with another copy, unresolved V genes account for less than half of the shortfall, and the remainder is unexplained. Clone size and V and J calls were adopted from that table, with D and trimming inferred from the DNA. For this sample the table gives fewer than 100,000 clones, of which 70% to 90% were detected only once. 11% of the sample belongs to the ten largest clones.

Taken with the paper, the label for time point translates to: about 28 days (+/-7) after the second vaccine dose. AZD1222 recipients given second doses at about 4 weeks or at about 12 weeks were pooled, since spike-specific TCR depth and breadth were not found to differ between the two schedules. Vaccinee samples were obtained from the UK trials COV001 and COV002, which included a single-blind randomized controlled phase 2/3 trial of AZD1222 (ChAdOx1 nCoV-19) in healthy adults. For TCRbeta chain sequencing, PBMC samples from trial participants were taken at day 0 and at day 28 after the second dose.

This material consisted of peripheral blood, taken 28 days after the second AZD1222 dose. The rearrangement combines TRBV5-8 with TRBJ2-4; no D segment can be confidently identified. This clonotype was sampled from an adult who received the AZD1222 COVID-19 vaccine. The nucleotide sequence is TGTGCCAGCAGCATTTCAACCGGGTTTGGTGCCTTC. This codes for CASSISTGFGAF.